This T cell receptor (beta chain) was obtained from a study of T cell repertoires in cytomegalovirus infection. Overall study context: Evidence of both CMV infection and a matching HLA type came from public TCR beta signatures. Findings and limits, study-wide: Cumulative public TCR beta family frequency identified carriers of CMV plus the relevant HLA. Across the ex vivo response, the dominant clonotypes were HLA-C-restricted CMV-specific TCR beta clonotypes.

Comments on this clonotype: The antigen is unknown.

CDR3 length: 15 residues. Germline values: CDR1 SGHDN, CDR2 FVKESK. Deletions cut 6 bases from V and 0 bases from J, with 13 bases between. A single record per CDR3 protein comes from TCRdb applying MiXCR to the reads. This table holds approximately 630,000 distinct CDR3 sequences, around 24% found once. Source material: CD8+ T cells from PBMCs. The TCR originated in a human donor in good health (CMV status not recorded). Some clones in this sample may be carry-over from other donors' samples. The V call is TRBV14, the J call TRBJ2-3; D tentatively reads TRBD1 or TRBD2 (5 bases each). The CDR3 bases are TGTGCCAGCAGGAAGAGGGGCGGGAGCACAGATACGCAGTATTTT. It encodes CASRKRGGSTDTQYF.